The 27 T cell receptor beta chains below all came from one sample that was sequenced in a study of shared clonotypes between healthy human individuals. Produced via immunoSEQ multiplex PCR; TCRdb's table is partial and in-frame only. The table records roughly 2.4 million clones, around 95% of them present only once. Sequencing input: naive CD4+ T cells sorted from blood. This sample's subset: CD45RA+ positively selected. The source is a man aged 18 to 30 in good health.

This chain joins TRBV25-1 and TRBJ2-5; 7 positions agree with TRBD1. The CDR3 contains 11 residues. CDR1 is MGHDK, CDR2 SYGVNS, per germline. Trimming removed 8 bases from V and 5 bases from J; junction bases left unmatched: 2. CDR3 nucleotides: TGTGCCAGCGGCAGGGGGGAGACCCAGTACTTC. Amino acid sequence: CASGRGETQYF.

The chain carries TRBV10-1 and TRBJ1-6; D is ambiguous. Germline V gene data show CDR1 as WNHNN and CDR2 as SYGVQD (reference sequence). The CDR3 extends over 13 amino acids. Trimming left V 11 bases short and J 7 bases short, with 15 bases between. The CDR3 loop is CALDGRTNSPLHF. In DNA form, the CDR3 reads TGCGCCCTTGATGGACGGACGAATTCACCCCTCCACTTT.

The genes are TRBV6-6 and TRBJ1-3, with no clear D. CDR1 and CDR2 from the germline V gene are MNHNY and SVGAGI (reference sequence). The germline V and J ends were trimmed by 6 bases and 0 bases, with 12 bases remaining between them. The CDR3 runs to 15 residues. CDR3 nucleotide sequence: TGTGCCAGCAGCCCCGGGCAGTCCTCTGGAAACACCATATATTTT. This gives the protein CASSPGQSSGNTIYF.

The gene calls are TRBV2 and TRBJ2-5; no reliable D call. Trimming removed 8 bases at V and 3 bases at J, with 10 bases between. This CDR3 is 12 amino acids long. Germline CDR1 and CDR2: SNHLY and FYNNEI. The CDR3 bases are TGTGCCAGCTGCCGGAGAGAAGAGACCCAGTACTTC. It is translated as CASCRREETQYF.

This chain links TRBV28 with TRBJ2-3, with D unresolved. Trimming pared 4 bases from V and 2 bases from J, leaving 4 bases between. The CDR3 totals 12 residues. In germline, CDR1 is MDHEN, CDR2 SYDVKM. The CDR3 coding sequence is TGTGCCAGCAGTTCAACCACAGATACGCAGTATTTT. It yields the protein CASSSTTDTQYF.

This clone was detected only once. The gene calls are TRBV29-1 and TRBJ2-3; unclear D gene. Germline V gives CDR1 SQVTM, CDR2 ANQGSEA. Between the trimmed V and J ends, which lost 6 bases and 3 bases, there was a span of 10 bases. This CDR3 is 12 amino acids long. CDR3 sequence reads: CSVWPGTDTQYF. The CDR3 DNA follows: TGCAGCGTCTGGCCCGGGACAGATACGCAGTATTTT.

This clone has just one count. V usage is TRBV6-1 and J usage is TRBJ2-3, with 8 bases identical to TRBD2. The CDR3 runs 14 residues. The V gene end was trimmed by 6 bases and the J gene end by 1 base; junction bases not matched to a gene: 3. In germline, CDR1 is MNHNS, CDR2 SASEGT. The CDR3 sequence is CASRQAGGTDTQYF. CDR3 coding DNA: TGTGCCAGCAGACAAGCGGGGGGCACAGATACGCAGTATTTT.

This clone is a singleton in its sample. The chain employs TRBV10-3 and TRBJ1-2; unclear D gene. The germline V gene has CDR1 ENHRY and CDR2 SYGVKD. CDR3 length: 13 residues. Trimming stripped 4 bases from V and 1 base from J, with 7 bases between. The CDR3 sequence: CAISVGNNYGYTF. As DNA, the CDR3 is TGTGCCATCAGTGTCGGCAATAACTATGGCTACACCTTC.

The V call is TRBV5-1, the J call TRBJ1-1; 7 positions agree with TRBD1. The length of the CDR3 is 16 residues. Per the germline V gene, CDR1 is SGHRS and CDR2 is YFSETQ. The ends lost 0 bases at V and 0 bases at J; junction bases unmatched: 5. The CDR3 region has the DNA TGCGCCAGCAGCTTGGGTGGGACAGACATGAACACTGAAGCTTTCTTT. This gives the protein CASSLGGTDMNTEAFF.

About this clone itself: At the DNA level, this CDR3 is encoded by other sequences in the same sample as well. V is TRBV2 and J is TRBJ1-5; 9 bases are a match to TRBD1. The CDR3 is 15 amino acids. V dropped 5 bases and J dropped 3; count of bases not matched to a gene: 5. Germline CDR1 SNHLY, CDR2 FYNNEI. CDR3 coding DNA: TGTGCCAGCAGTCCCGGGACAGGGTCCAATCAGCCCCAGCATTTT. Residues: CASSPGTGSNQPQHF.

V usage is TRBV14 and J usage is TRBJ2-7; 8 bases map to TRBD1. The CDR3 sequence is 15 residues long. V was pared by 5 bases and J by 3 bases, with 9 bases of the junction left unmatched. The germline CDR1 and CDR2 sequences are SGHDN and FVKESK. Here the CDR3 DNA reads TGTGCCAGCAGCTATGCCGGCACAGGGGGCTACGAGCAGTACTTC. Protein product: CASSYAGTGGYEQYF.

The chain links TRBV7-5 to TRBJ1-2. TRBV7-5 is shown as a pseudogene. The CDR3 is 14 residues long. The CDR3 nucleotides read TGTGCCAGGGGGGTCACGGGGATTCAGGAAGGCTACACCTTC. Residues: CARGVTGIQEGYTF.

The chain recombines TRBV28 with TRBJ1-5, with unresolved D. This CDR3 is built from 15 residues. Trimming stripped 5 bases from V and 3 bases from J, with 14 bases between. Germline CDR1 is MDHEN and CDR2 is SYDVKM. The DNA of the CDR3 is TGTGCCAGCAGTCCCCAGGCAGGCCTCAATCAGCCCCAGCATTTT. Protein sequence: CASSPQAGLNQPQHF. The whole variable domain, filled in from reference TRBV28 and TRBJ1-5, reads DVKVTQSSRYLVKRTGEKVFLECVQDMDHENMFWYRQDPGLGLRLIYFSYDVKMKEKGDIPEGYSVSREKKERFSLILESASTNQTSMYLCASSPQAGLNQPQHFGDGTRLSIL.

The chain combines TRBV28 with TRBJ2-2; TRBD1 matches at 8 bases. Germline lookup yields CDR1 MDHEN and CDR2 SYDVKM. The CDR3 extends over 20 amino acids. J was trimmed by 6 bases and V by 8 bases; bases with no gene match: 26. The CDR3 DNA sequence: TGTGCCAGCGGCTCAGGTCCTCCACTCAGGGGGCGTGTAAGTCCCGGGGAGCTGTTTTTT. Translation: CASGSGPPLRGRVSPGELFF.

This clone has just a few counts. Other DNA sequences in the sample encode the same CDR3. The chain links TRBV2 to TRBJ1-2; unclear D gene. Trimming stripped 2 bases from V and 5 bases from J, with 6 bases between. Germline V lookup: CDR1 SNHLY, CDR2 FYNNEI. CDR3 length: 12 residues. The CDR3 nucleotides read TGTGCCAGCAGTGAACAGGATTATGGCTACACCTTC. Translating it yields CASSEQDYGYTF.

The chain carries TRBV5-4 and TRBJ2-7; TRBD2 matches 10 bases. CDR1 SGHNT and CDR2 YYREEE come from the germline V gene (reference sequence). The CDR3 is 14 residues long. With V trimmed by 1 base and J by 5 bases, 3 bases remained unmatched. The CDR3 reads CASSLIAGGDEQYF. The CDR3 DNA sequence: TGTGCCAGCAGCTTGATAGCGGGAGGTGACGAGCAGTACTTC. The variable domain in full, completed from reference TRBV5-4 and TRBJ2-7, reads ETGVTQSPTHLIKTRGQQVTLRCSSQSGHNTVSWYQQALGQGPQFIFQYYREEENGRGNFPPRFSGLQFPNYSSELNVNALELDDSALYLCASSLIAGGDEQYFGPGTRLTVT.

The J gene is TRBJ1-2, the V gene TRBV5-4, with 8 nucleotides matching TRBD1. V lost 3 bases, J lost 4 bases, and 2 bases stayed unmatched. The germline V gene encodes CDR1 SGHNT and CDR2 YYREEE (reference sequence). The CDR3 consists of 13 residues. The CDR3 DNA sequence: TGTGCCAGCAGCTCCGACAGGGGCTATGGCTACACCTTC. Translated: CASSSDRGYGYTF.

The J gene is TRBJ2-7, the V gene TRBV11-1; 7 nucleotides align to TRBD1. The germline CDR1 and CDR2 sequences are SGHAT and FQDESV (reference sequence). The CDR3 contains 15 residues. Trimming cost V 6 bases and J 3 bases; bases outside gene matches: 11. CDR3 DNA: TGTGCCAGCAGTCCGGACAGGATTAGTGTCTACGAGCAGTACTTC. This gives the protein CASSPDRISVYEQYF.

V and J are TRBV5-6 and TRBJ1-1, with a tentative D call TRBD1 (5 bases). The CDR3 is 13 amino acids. The germline V gene encodes CDR1 SGHDT and CDR2 YYEEEE. The V and J ends lost 1 base and 4 bases respectively, with 8 bases between them. The DNA of the CDR3 is TGTGCCAGCAGCTTGTTCCAGGGCACTGAAGCTTTCTTT. Translation: CASSLFQGTEAFF.

In regard to this clone: The sample contains more than one DNA sequence encoding this CDR3. V gene TRBV6-1 combines with J gene TRBJ1-2; D not certain. CDR1 and CDR2 (germline): MNHNS, SASEGT. The V and J ends lost 0 bases and 4 bases respectively, with 6 bases between them. The CDR3 covers 13 residues. The CDR3 is CASSEAFGYGYTF. CDR3 DNA sequence: TGTGCCAGCAGTGAAGCATTTGGCTATGGCTACACCTTC.

The rearrangement links TRBV5-4 to TRBJ2-3, with 10 bases lining up with TRBD2. The ends lost 4 bases at V and 1 base at J; junction bases unmatched: 9. This CDR3 comprises 17 residues. Germline values: CDR1 SGHNT, CDR2 YYREEE (reference sequence). The CDR3 spells CASSPLESGGGTDTQYF. The CDR3 DNA is TGTGCCAGCAGCCCCTTGGAGAGCGGGGGGGGCACAGATACGCAGTATTTT.

This chain uses TRBV5-1 with TRBJ2-1; TRBD2 aligns across 10 bases. Germline CDR1 reads SGHRS; CDR2 reads YFSETQ. CDR3 length equals 18 residues. Unmatched junction bases numbered 11, after V lost 4 bases and J lost 1 base. Here the CDR3 DNA reads TGCGCCAGCAGCCCCCGGTTGGCACTAGCGGGGTCCTACAATGAGCAGTTCTTC. This codes for CASSPRLALAGSYNEQFF.

J is TRBJ1-1 and V is TRBV7-8; 10 bases agree with TRBD1. The trim removed 3 bases at V and 2 bases at J, leaving 12 bases unmatched. This CDR3 contains 18 residues. The germline gives CDR1 SGHVS, CDR2 FQNEAQ. The CDR3 sequence is CASSFHRDRGPKNTEAFF. As DNA, the CDR3 is TGTGCCAGCAGCTTTCACCGGGACAGGGGTCCCAAAAACACTGAAGCTTTCTTT. Drawing the rest from reference TRBV7-8 and TRBJ1-1, the complete variable domain is GAGVSQSPRYKVAKRGQDVALRCDPISGHVSLFWYQQALGQGPEFLTYFQNEAQLDKSGLPSDRFFAERPEGSVSTLKIQRTQQEDSAVYLCASSFHRDRGPKNTEAFFGQGTRLTVV.

The V and J genes are TRBV5-8 and TRBJ2-7, with 7 bases identical to TRBD2. Germline CDR1 is SGHTS and CDR2 is YDEGEE. J lost 2 bases, V lost 1 base, and 3 bases had no gene match. There are 14 residues in the CDR3. CDR3 nucleotide sequence: TGTGCCAGCAGCTTGTGGGGGGGAACCTACGAGCAGTACTTC. Translation: CASSLWGGTYEQYF.

This chain uses TRBV9 with TRBJ2-4, with a tentative D call TRBD1 (5 bases). The germline V gene has CDR1 SGDLS and CDR2 YYNGEE. This CDR3 contains 16 residues. The V end lost 4 bases, the J end lost 7 bases, and 21 bases lay between the germline ends. The CDR3 loop is CASSPWGTGFRNIQYF. CDR3 nucleotides: TGTGCCAGCAGCCCCTGGGGCACAGGATTTCGGAACATTCAGTACTTC.

This chain uses TRBV4-2 with TRBJ2-2; 10 positions match TRBD2. The CDR3 runs 14 residues. Trimming removed 8 bases from V and 4 bases from J; junction bases left unmatched: 4. Germline lookup yields CDR1 LGHNA and CDR2 YNFKEQ. Written as DNA, the CDR3 is TGTGCCAGCCGACTAGCGGGCGGCACCGGGGAGCTGTTTTTT. Amino acid sequence: CASRLAGGTGELFF.

This chain joins TRBV10-3 and TRBJ1-2; D gene unclear. Deletions cut 0 bases from V and 8 bases from J, with 10 bases between. CDR3 length equals 13 residues. CDR1 is ENHRY, CDR2 SYGVKD, per germline. CDR3 in amino acids: CAISESESQGYTF. The CDR3 nucleotides read TGTGCCATCAGTGAGTCGGAGAGTCAAGGCTACACCTTC.